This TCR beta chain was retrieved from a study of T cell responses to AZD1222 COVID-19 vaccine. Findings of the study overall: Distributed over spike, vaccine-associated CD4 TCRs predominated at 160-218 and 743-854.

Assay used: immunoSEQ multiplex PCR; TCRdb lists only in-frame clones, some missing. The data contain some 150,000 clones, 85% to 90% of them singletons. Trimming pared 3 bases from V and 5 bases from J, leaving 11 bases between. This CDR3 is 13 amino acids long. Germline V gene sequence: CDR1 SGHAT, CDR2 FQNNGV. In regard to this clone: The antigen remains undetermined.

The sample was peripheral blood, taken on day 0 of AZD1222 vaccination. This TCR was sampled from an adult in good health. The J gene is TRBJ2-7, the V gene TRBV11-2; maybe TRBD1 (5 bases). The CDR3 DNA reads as TGTGCCAGCAGCTTGGGGCTTGCTCACGAGCAGTACTTC. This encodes CASSLGLAHEQYF.